This T cell receptor beta chain was recorded in a study of shared clonotypes between healthy human individuals. Germline V gene data show CDR1 as LNHNV and CDR2 as YYDKDF (reference sequence). Trimming pared 5 bases from V and 6 bases from J, leaving 13 bases between. This CDR3 has 13 residues. Method: immunoSEQ multiplex PCR; TCRdb's copy keeps in-frame clones and lacks some. The sample includes millions of clones, just over 90% of them seen just once. This TCR was sampled from a young man in good health. Some clones in this sample may be carry-over from other donors' samples. The chain recombines TRBV15 with TRBJ1-2; maybe TRBD1 (5 bases). The sample taken for sequencing was naive CD4+ T cells from PBMCs. Subset noted: CD45RA+ positively selected. The CDR3 bases are TGTGCCACCAGCCTAAGAGGGGTGGATGGCTACACCTTC. Protein product: CATSLRGVDGYTF.